One and the same sample provided the 5 T cell receptor beta chains below, sequenced in a study of blood T cell repertoires in COVID-19. The assay was immunoSEQ multiplex PCR, and TCRdb's table has in-frame clones only and misses some. The sample lists around 140,000 clones; over 70% were seen once. The sequencing input was peripheral blood. The receptor source for this set is a man aged 50 to 59 with active COVID-19.

J is TRBJ2-2 and V is TRBV18; a weak D match, TRBD2 (5 bases). Germline CDR1 reads KGHSH; CDR2 reads LQKENI. The CDR3 totals 14 residues. Trimming stripped 3 bases from V and 4 bases from J, with 9 bases between. CDR3 protein: CASSPLGSTGELFF. In nucleotides, the CDR3 is TGTGCCAGCTCACCCTTGGGGAGCACCGGGGAGCTGTTTTTT. The full variable domain, with the rest looked up from reference TRBV18 and TRBJ2-2, is NAGVMQNPRHLVRRRGQEARLRCSPMKGHSHVYWYRQLPEEGLKFMVYLQKENIIDESGMPKERFSAEFPKEGPSILRIQQVVRGDSAAYFCASSPLGSTGELFFGEGSRLTVL.

This clone was found once. The CDR3 sequence: CASSLVAGTDTQYF. DNA for the CDR3: TGCGCCAGCAGCTTGGTTGCAGGCACAGATACGCAGTATTTT. V gene TRBV5-1 combines with J gene TRBJ2-3, with unresolved D. The CDR3 contains 14 residues. V gave up 0 bases and J gave up 1 base, with 6 bases separating them. Germline V gene lookup returns CDR1 SGHRS and CDR2 YFSETQ.

The chain uses TRBV3-1 (or the pseudogene TRBV3-2) and TRBJ2-7; D is unclear. Between the trimmed V and J ends, which lost 2 bases and 2 bases, there was a span of 10 bases. The CDR3 is made up of 14 amino acids. Germline loops: CDR1 LGHDT, CDR2 YNNKEL (reference sequence). The CDR3 protein is CASSQRMGTYEQYF. As DNA, the CDR3 is TGTGCCAGCAGCCAACGCATGGGCACCTACGAGCAGTACTTC.

The chain has TRBV6-5 and TRBJ1-6, with D maybe TRBD1 (6 bases). V was clipped by 6 bases and J by 9 bases, with 15 bases between them. The CDR3 is 14 residues long. Germline-derived CDR1 and CDR2 are MNHEY and SVGAGI. CDR3 sequence reads: CASRTQGAGSPLHF. The CDR3 coding sequence is TGTGCCAGCAGAACACAGGGTGCGGGTTCACCCCTCCACTTT.

The table lists this clone with a few counts. The V gene is TRBV5-1, the J gene TRBJ2-3, with TRBD1 as a possible D gene (7 bases). This CDR3 is 14 amino acids long. Germline CDR1 and CDR2: SGHRS and YFSETQ. Trimming stripped 3 bases from V and 0 bases from J, with 8 bases between. The CDR3 sequence is CASSSGGSTDTQYF. The DNA of the CDR3 is TGCGCCAGCAGCTCAGGGGGGAGCACAGATACGCAGTATTTT.